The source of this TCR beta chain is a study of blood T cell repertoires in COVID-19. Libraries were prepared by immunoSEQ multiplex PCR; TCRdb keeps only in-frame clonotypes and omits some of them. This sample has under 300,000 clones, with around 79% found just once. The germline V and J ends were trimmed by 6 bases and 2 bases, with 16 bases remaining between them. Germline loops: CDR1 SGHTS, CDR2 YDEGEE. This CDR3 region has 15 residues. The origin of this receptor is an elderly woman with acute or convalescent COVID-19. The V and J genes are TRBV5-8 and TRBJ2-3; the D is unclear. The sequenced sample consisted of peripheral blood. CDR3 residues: CASTPRQAVTDTQYF. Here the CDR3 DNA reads TGTGCCAGCACCCCACGGCAGGCAGTCACAGATACGCAGTATTTT.